This record looks at one T cell receptor (beta chain) sequence and its context. The data were taken from a study of blood T cell repertoires in COVID-19. About the research overall: The recovered donors of Cohort 3 showed two negative PCRs, clearance, or symptom resolution. The origin of the acute and convalescent COVID-19 samples was the United States, Italy and Spain.

From germline, CDR1 is SNHLY and CDR2 FYNNEI. V dropped 6 bases and J dropped 8; count of bases not matched to a gene: 13. The CDR3 consists of 16 residues. The authors' processing: Amplification from reference gene primers served as the basis for estimated nucleated cell counts. Generated by immunoSEQ multiplex PCR, the TCRdb table keeps only in-frame clones and is missing some. The V and J calls and clone size come from that table; D and trimming were worked out from the DNA. The sample shows roughly 150,000 clones, 65% to 80% of them seen only once. The participants were between about 18 and 90 years old and came from about two dozen US areas.

The V call is TRBV2, the J call TRBJ1-6; 7 bases line up with TRBD1. The sample was PBMCs or T cells enriched from blood (not recorded which). The sequence came from a woman in her 70s in a cohort exposed to, infected with or recovered from COVID-19 (not recorded which). CDR3 protein: CASRADRAIGDSPLHF. The CDR3 coding sequence is TGTGCCAGCAGGGCCGACAGGGCCATTGGGGATTCACCCCTCCACTTT.